Listed here are 30 T cell receptor beta chains from one sample, sequenced in a study of T-cell memory formation after mild COVID-19. TCRdb re-derived calls from the 5' RACE reads in MiXCR, one entry per CDR3 protein. The sample records about 350,000 distinct CDR3 sequences, roughly an eighth being singletons. Sequences were obtained from PBMCs or a T cell subset sorted from them (not recorded which). Receptors were obtained from a man between 18 and 29 years old who had mild COVID-19 (a few samples of this study predate the infection). Cell type and time point are not known.

This clonotype showed up just a few times. The J gene is TRBJ2-3, the V gene TRBV5-1; 9 nucleotides match TRBD2. CDR1 is SGHRS and CDR2 is YFSETQ in the germline V gene. The trim removed 1 base at V and 0 bases at J, leaving 12 bases unmatched. This CDR3 has 19 residues. Here the CDR3 reads CASSLTPGLAPLSTDTQYF. The CDR3 bases are TGCGCCAGCAGCTTGACCCCGGGACTAGCCCCCCTTAGCACAGATACGCAGTATTTT.

V is TRBV20-1 and J is TRBJ2-2; 8 bases match TRBD1. V was clipped by 1 base and J by 0 bases; unmatched bases: 13. The length of the CDR3 is 19 residues. The germline CDR1 and CDR2 sequences are DFQATT and SNEGSKA (reference sequence). CDR3: CSARGGVTGDPANTGELFF. The CDR3 DNA reads TGCAGTGCTAGAGGCGGGGTGACAGGGGACCCCGCGAACACCGGGGAGCTGTTTTTT.

This clonotype was seen a few times. The chain uses TRBV20-1 and TRBJ1-5; D gene unclear. The CDR3 has 14 amino acids. Looked up from germline, CDR1 is DFQATT and CDR2 is SNEGSKA (reference sequence). Trimming took 4 bases from V and 0 from J, leaving 10 bases between them. The CDR3: CSATLPYSNQPQHF. As DNA, the CDR3 is TGCAGTGCTACTTTACCGTATAGCAATCAGCCCCAGCATTTT.

This clonotype was found many times. This sequence joins TRBV6-6 and TRBJ1-2; the D gene is possibly TRBD1 (5 bases). Germline CDR1 MNHNY, CDR2 SVGAGI (reference sequence). V was pared by 5 bases and J by 2 bases, with 12 bases between. The CDR3 length is 14 residues. CDR3 nucleotide sequence: TGTGCCAGCAGTCCGGCAGGGTTGAACTATGGCTACACCTTC. The encoded protein is CASSPAGLNYGYTF.

This clonotype was observed a handful of times. The chain links TRBV20-1 to TRBJ1-2; 7 bases align to TRBD1. V dropped 6 bases and J dropped 1; count of bases not matched to a gene: 5. From germline, CDR1 is DFQATT and CDR2 SNEGSKA (reference sequence). The CDR3 is 13 residues long. CDR3 in DNA: TGCAGTGCCAGGGGGACAGATAACTATGGCTACACCTTC. This codes for CSARGTDNYGYTF.

This clonotype was observed a handful of times. The CDR3 loop is CASSYSRRNGAEAFF. The CDR3, as DNA: TGTGCCAGCAGTTACTCCCGAAGAAATGGGGCTGAAGCTTTCTTT. J is TRBJ1-1 and V is TRBV6-2 or TRBV6-3; the D is unclear. V lost 0 bases and J lost 6, with 14 bases in between. Germline loops: CDR1 MNHEY, CDR2 SVGEGT. The CDR3 sequence is 15 residues long.

There are a few counts of this clonotype. The V and J genes are TRBV5-4 and TRBJ2-5; 7 bases line up with TRBD2. Germline trimming cut 2 bases from V and 1 base from J; bases unmatched to any gene: 2. CDR1 is SGHNT, CDR2 YYREEE, per germline (reference sequence). This CDR3 is built from 14 residues. Here the CDR3 reads CASSFPGGQETQYF. Written as DNA, the CDR3 is TGTGCCAGCAGCTTCCCGGGGGGCCAAGAGACCCAGTACTTC.

The CDR3 DNA sequence: TGCGCCAGCAGCCATCCCGGACAGGGGGATCAGCCCCAGCATTTT. Residues: CASSHPGQGDQPQHF. The chain joins TRBV4-1 to TRBJ1-5, with 10 nucleotides matching TRBD1. Looked up from germline, CDR1 is MGHRA and CDR2 is YSYEKL. After removal of 3 bases from V and 5 bases from J, the junction contained 4 bases not matched to a gene. The CDR3 totals 15 residues.

The chain joins TRBV7-6 to TRBJ2-2; TRBD2 matches 10 bases. This CDR3 has 15 amino acids. CDR1 and CDR2 (germline): SGHVS, FNYEAQ. Germline trimming cut 1 base from V and 5 bases from J; bases unmatched to any gene: 1. The chain's CDR3 is CASSLGAGGTGELFF. The CDR3 bases are TGTGCCAGCAGCTTAGGAGCGGGGGGGACCGGGGAGCTGTTTTTT.

The rearrangement links TRBV19 to TRBJ2-2; D is perhaps TRBD1 (6 bases). The CDR3 is made up of 15 amino acids. Germline CDR1 reads LNHDA; CDR2 reads SQIVND (reference sequence). Trimming removed 3 bases from V and 3 bases from J, with 11 bases in between. CDR3 coding DNA: TGTGCCAGTAGTATCGGCCCAGGGGACACCGGGGAGCTGTTTTTT. It translates to CASSIGPGDTGELFF.

V is TRBV7-8 and J is TRBJ2-6; tentative D call: TRBD2 (5 bases). Between the trimmed V and J ends, which lost 1 base and 0 bases, there was a span of 10 bases. The CDR3 length is 17 residues. The V gene's germline CDR1 is SGHVS and CDR2 FQNEAQ. The CDR3 region has the DNA TGTGCCAGCAGCTTAGAGAAGCGGATCTCTGGGGCCAACGTCCTGACTTTC. As protein: CASSLEKRISGANVLTF.

The chain carries TRBV6-5 and TRBJ1-5, with D tentatively TRBD1 (5 bases). Germline V gives CDR1 MNHEY, CDR2 SVGAGI. The CDR3 is 16 amino acids. V was clipped by 5 bases and J by 6 bases, with 20 bases between them. The DNA for the CDR3 is TGTGCCAGCAGTCCACTGGGGGGGGTTGGTCGTCAGCCCCAGCATTTT. It yields the protein CASSPLGGVGRQPQHF.

J is TRBJ2-7 and V is TRBV2, with no clear D. Trimming removed 3 bases from V and 6 bases from J, with 9 bases in between. The CDR3 is 12 amino acids. Germline CDR1 is SNHLY and CDR2 is FYNNEI. DNA for the CDR3: TGTGCCAGCAGTGATAATTGGAGCGAGCAGTACGTC. This gives the protein CASSDNWSEQYV.

CDR3 in amino acids: CASSQGRGNTEAFF. CDR3 nucleotides: TGCGCCAGCAGCCAAGGAAGGGGGAACACTGAAGCTTTCTTT. The V and J genes are TRBV4-3 and TRBJ1-1, with TRBD1 as a possible D gene (5 bases). The CDR3 extends over 14 amino acids. The V gene lost 1 base and the J gene lost 1 base, with 7 bases spanning the gap. Germline-derived CDR1 and CDR2 are LGHNA and YSLEER.

Only a few counts were recorded for this clonotype. This rearrangement joins TRBV20-1 to TRBJ1-1; 8 bases are a match to TRBD1. The germline gives CDR1 DFQATT, CDR2 SNEGSKA (reference sequence). The CDR3 loop spans 16 amino acids. J was trimmed by 5 bases and V by 1 base; bases with no gene match: 12. Here the CDR3 DNA reads TGCAGTGCTAGAGTCAGGGGGCGCAGGGTAGGGACTGAAGCTTTCTTT. Amino acid sequence: CSARVRGRRVGTEAFF.

This chain links TRBV7-6 with TRBJ1-5, with D maybe TRBD1 (6 bases). Trimming left V 5 bases short and J 0 bases short, with 17 bases between. This CDR3 has 17 residues. From germline, CDR1 is SGHVS and CDR2 FNYEAQ. The chain's CDR3 is CASSPTFGTNSNQPQHF. CDR3 bases: TGTGCCAGCAGCCCTACTTTCGGGACAAATAGCAATCAGCCCCAGCATTTT.

The chain has TRBV9 and TRBJ1-1; the match to TRBD1 covers 8 bases. With 8 bases clipped from V and 8 bases from J, the junction kept 11 bases outside the gene matches. This CDR3 spans 13 amino acids. The germline CDR1 and CDR2 sequences are SGDLS and YYNGEE. The CDR3 is CASKSQGAEEAFF. The CDR3, as DNA: TGTGCCAGTAAGTCCCAGGGGGCAGAAGAAGCTTTCTTT.

The genes are TRBV29-1 and TRBJ1-1, with unresolved D. Trimming cost V 7 bases and J 7 bases, with 13 bases left between them. The germline V gene has CDR1 SQVTM and CDR2 ANQGSEA. The CDR3 runs to 11 residues. CDR3 loop: CSAEDTYEAFF. For the CDR3, the DNA is TGCAGCGCAGAAGACACGTATGAAGCTTTCTTT.

The V call is TRBV29-1, the J call TRBJ2-7; 10 nucleotides line up with TRBD1. Germline assignment: CDR1 SQVTM and CDR2 ANQGSEA. V shed 5 bases and J 6 bases; nucleotides not matched to a gene: 10. The CDR3 is made up of 14 amino acids. The CDR3 DNA follows: TGCAGCGTTAAGGGCGGGACAGGGGATTTCGAGCAGTACTTC. Encoded protein: CSVKGGTGDFEQYF.

As DNA, the CDR3 is TGTGCCAGCAGCCGGGACAGGGGATCCTATGGCTACACCTTC. As protein: CASSRDRGSYGYTF. The V call is TRBV27, the J call TRBJ1-2, with TRBD1 identical over 10 bases. The CDR3 runs to 14 residues. The V gene end was trimmed by 6 bases and the J gene end by 4 bases; junction bases not matched to a gene: 5. Per germline, CDR1 MNHEY and CDR2 SMNVEV (reference sequence).

The chain is built from TRBV20-1 and TRBJ2-4, with 9 positions matching TRBD1. V was clipped by 5 bases and J by 11 bases; unmatched bases: 13. This CDR3 spans 14 amino acids. Germline V gives CDR1 DFQATT, CDR2 SNEGSKA (reference sequence). For the CDR3, the DNA is TGCAGTGCTCCAGACCGGGACAGGGCGACAGTTCAGTACTTC. As protein: CSAPDRDRATVQYF.

The chain uses TRBV7-9 and TRBJ1-2; D is unresolved. The CDR3 consists of 14 residues. Germline V gene sequence: CDR1 SEHNR, CDR2 FQNEAQ (reference sequence). V gave up 0 bases and J gave up 6 bases, with 11 bases separating them. The CDR3 bases are TGTGCCAGCAGCTTAGCTCGGGCAGAGGATGGCTACACCTTC. Protein product: CASSLARAEDGYTF.

The CDR3 is CASSEPGQGANEQYF. As DNA, the CDR3 is TGTGCCAGCAGTGAACCGGGACAGGGGGCAAACGAGCAGTACTTC. V and J are TRBV6-1 and TRBJ2-7; 12 bases are shared with TRBD1. Germline V lookup: CDR1 MNHNS, CDR2 SASEGT. V shed 2 bases and J 5 bases; nucleotides not matched to a gene: 4. This CDR3 spans 15 amino acids.

The chain recombines TRBV10-3 with TRBJ2-1, with 9 bases that match TRBD1. Germline trimming cut 6 bases from V and 5 bases from J; bases unmatched to any gene: 5. The CDR3 extends over 14 amino acids. The germline V gene encodes CDR1 ENHRY and CDR2 SYGVKD. CDR3 sequence: CAIRRDRADNEQFF. The CDR3 nucleotides read TGTGCCATCAGGCGGGACAGGGCTGACAATGAGCAGTTCTTC.

This clonotype has a handful of counts. The chain has TRBV4-3 and TRBJ2-7; 9 nucleotides align to TRBD1. Germline V gene data show CDR1 as LGHNA and CDR2 as YSLEER. With 0 bases clipped from V and 2 bases from J, the junction kept 8 bases outside the gene matches. This CDR3 is 17 amino acids long. CDR3 loop: CASSQDLRTGDPYEQYF. Here the CDR3 DNA reads TGCGCCAGCAGCCAAGATCTCCGGACAGGGGACCCCTACGAGCAGTACTTC.

The table lists this clonotype with a few counts. The chain links TRBV4-3 to TRBJ2-3; 9 bases fit TRBD1. The CDR3 consists of 16 residues. V trimming: 0 bases; J trimming: 2 bases; junction bases outside the gene matches: 3. Germline V gene data show CDR1 as LGHNA and CDR2 as YSLEER. The CDR3, as DNA: TGCGCCAGCAGCCAAGAAGGGACAGGGATCACAGATACGCAGTATTTT. As protein: CASSQEGTGITDTQYF.

This clonotype has just a few counts. The chain joins TRBV29-1 to TRBJ2-5; 8 nucleotides match TRBD1. With V trimmed by 6 bases and J by 2 bases, 5 bases remained unmatched. The germline gives CDR1 SQVTM, CDR2 ANQGSEA. The length of the CDR3 is 13 residues. The CDR3 sequence is CSVHGTGQETQYF. The CDR3 DNA reads TGCAGCGTCCACGGGACAGGACAAGAGACCCAGTACTTC.

The rearrangement joins TRBV13 to TRBJ2-5; tentative D call: TRBD1 (6 bases). This CDR3 has 15 amino acids. CDR1 PRHDT and CDR2 FYEKMQ come from the germline V gene (reference sequence). V was pared by 5 bases and J by 5 bases, with 18 bases between. The CDR3 DNA reads TGTGCCAGCAGCCTACTCCCAGGGGATCGGGAGACCCAGTACTTC. This translates into CASSLLPGDRETQYF.

The table lists this clonotype with a few counts. The rearrangement joins TRBV7-2 to TRBJ2-3, with D perhaps TRBD1 (6 bases). Germline V gene lookup returns CDR1 SGHTA and CDR2 FQGNSA. Between the trimmed V and J ends, which lost 4 bases and 1 base, there was a span of 9 bases. The CDR3 sequence is 14 residues long. The DNA for the CDR3 is TGTGCCAGCAGCTACCGACAGGGCACAGATACGCAGTATTTT. Translation gives CASSYRQGTDTQYF. The full variable domain, in which reference TRBV7-2 and TRBJ2-3 provide the parts outside the CDR3, is GAGVSQSPSNKVTEKGKDVELRCDPISGHTALYWYRQSLGQGLEFLIYFQGNSAPDKSGLPSDRFSAERTGGSVSTLTIQRTQQEDSAVYLCASSYRQGTDTQYFGPGTRLTVL.

The chain employs TRBV19 and TRBJ2-3, with D perhaps TRBD2 (7 bases). The V gene's germline CDR1 is LNHDA and CDR2 SQIVND (reference sequence). This CDR3 spans 13 amino acids. The V end was cut by 7 bases, the J end by 6 bases, with 14 bases between. The CDR3 here is CASTNGGRDTQYF. CDR3 DNA: TGTGCCAGTACTAACGGGGGGCGGGATACGCAGTATTTT.